The subject of this entry is one T cell receptor (beta chain). This table comes from immunoSEQ multiplex PCR, and its TCRdb copy is limited to in-frame clones, with some not included. The sample records roughly 440,000 clones, 88% being singletons. The V gene end was trimmed by 10 bases and the J gene end by 8 bases; junction bases not matched to a gene: 10. The CDR3 sequence is 12 residues long. The germline gives CDR1 LNHDA, CDR2 SQIVND (reference sequence). This specimen belongs to a study of blood T cell repertoires in COVID-19. The J gene is TRBJ1-2, the V gene TRBV19, with 7 bases aligning to TRBD1. Specimen: peripheral blood. This sequence was found in a woman aged 50 to 60 with COVID-19, enrolled during active disease. In DNA form, the CDR3 reads TGTGCCACGCGGGGACAGCTGACGGGCTACACCTTC. As protein: CATRGQLTGYTF. Complete variable domain (other parts from reference TRBV19 and TRBJ1-2): DGGITQSPKYLFRKEGQNVTLSCEQNLNHDAMYWYRQDPGQGLRLIYYSQIVNDFQKGDIAEGYSVSREKKESFPLTVTSAQKNPTAFYLCATRGQLTGYTFGSGTRLTVV.